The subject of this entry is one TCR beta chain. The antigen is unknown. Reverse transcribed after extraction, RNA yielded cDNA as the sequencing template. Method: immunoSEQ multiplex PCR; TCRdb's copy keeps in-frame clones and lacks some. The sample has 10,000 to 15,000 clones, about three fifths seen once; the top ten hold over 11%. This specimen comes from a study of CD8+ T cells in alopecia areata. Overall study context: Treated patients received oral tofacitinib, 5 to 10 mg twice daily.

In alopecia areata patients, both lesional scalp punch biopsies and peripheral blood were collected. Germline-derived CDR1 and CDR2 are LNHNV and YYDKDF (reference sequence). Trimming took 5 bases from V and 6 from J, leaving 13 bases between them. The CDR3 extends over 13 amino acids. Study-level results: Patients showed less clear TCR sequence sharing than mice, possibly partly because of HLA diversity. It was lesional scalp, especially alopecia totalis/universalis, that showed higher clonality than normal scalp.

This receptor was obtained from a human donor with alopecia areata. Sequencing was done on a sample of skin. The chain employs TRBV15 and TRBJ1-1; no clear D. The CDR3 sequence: CATSGRAESEAFF. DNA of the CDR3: TGTGCCACCAGCGGTCGAGCTGAGTCTGAAGCTTTCTTT.